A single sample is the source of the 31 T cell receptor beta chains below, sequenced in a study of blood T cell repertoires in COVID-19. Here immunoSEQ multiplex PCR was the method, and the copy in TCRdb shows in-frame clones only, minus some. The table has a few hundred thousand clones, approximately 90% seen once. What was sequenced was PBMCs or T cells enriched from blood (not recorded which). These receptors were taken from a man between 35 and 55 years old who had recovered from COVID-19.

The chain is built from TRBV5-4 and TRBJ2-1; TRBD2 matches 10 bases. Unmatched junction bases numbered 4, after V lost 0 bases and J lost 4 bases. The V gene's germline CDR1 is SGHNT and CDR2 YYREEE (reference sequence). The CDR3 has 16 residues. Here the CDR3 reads CASSLGSGGAYNEQFF. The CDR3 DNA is TGTGCCAGCAGCTTGGGGAGCGGGGGGGCATACAATGAGCAGTTCTTC.

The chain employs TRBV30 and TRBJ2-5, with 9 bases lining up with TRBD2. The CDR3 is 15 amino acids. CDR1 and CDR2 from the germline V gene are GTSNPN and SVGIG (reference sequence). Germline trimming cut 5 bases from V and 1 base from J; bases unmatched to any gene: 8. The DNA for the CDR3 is TGTGCCTGGGGGCGGGGGGGAATATCCCAAGAGACCCAGTACTTC. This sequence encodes CAWGRGGISQETQYF.

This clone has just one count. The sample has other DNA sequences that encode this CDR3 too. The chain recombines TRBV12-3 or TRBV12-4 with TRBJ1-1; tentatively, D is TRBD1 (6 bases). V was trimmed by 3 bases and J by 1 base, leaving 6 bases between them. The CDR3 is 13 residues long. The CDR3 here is CASSFRGNTEAFF. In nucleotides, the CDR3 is TGTGCCAGCAGTTTCAGGGGGAACACTGAAGCTTTCTTT.

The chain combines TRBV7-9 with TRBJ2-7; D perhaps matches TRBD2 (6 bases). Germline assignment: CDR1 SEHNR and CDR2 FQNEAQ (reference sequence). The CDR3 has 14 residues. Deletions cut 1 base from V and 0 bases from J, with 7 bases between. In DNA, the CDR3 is TGTGCCAGCAGCTTAGTCGGGGGCTCCTACGAGCAGTACTTC. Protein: CASSLVGGSYEQYF.

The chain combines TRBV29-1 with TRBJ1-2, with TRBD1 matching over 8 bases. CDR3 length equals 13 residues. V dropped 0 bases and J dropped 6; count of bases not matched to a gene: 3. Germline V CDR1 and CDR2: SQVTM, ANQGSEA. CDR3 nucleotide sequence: TGCAGCGTTGAAGACAGGGGGCCGGATGGCTACACCTTC. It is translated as CSVEDRGPDGYTF.

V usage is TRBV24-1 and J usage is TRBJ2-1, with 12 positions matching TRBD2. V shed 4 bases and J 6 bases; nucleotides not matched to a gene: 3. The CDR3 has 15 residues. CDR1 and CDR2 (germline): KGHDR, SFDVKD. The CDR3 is CATSEGLAGLNEQFF. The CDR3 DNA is TGTGCCACCAGTGAGGGACTAGCGGGCCTCAATGAGCAGTTCTTC.

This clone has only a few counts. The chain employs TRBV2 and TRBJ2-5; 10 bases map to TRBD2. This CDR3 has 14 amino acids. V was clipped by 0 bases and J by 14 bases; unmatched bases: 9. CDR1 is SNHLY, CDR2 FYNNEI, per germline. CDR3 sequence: CASSEASSGSHNYF. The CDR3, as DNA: TGTGCCAGCAGTGAAGCGTCTAGCGGGAGCCACAATTACTTC. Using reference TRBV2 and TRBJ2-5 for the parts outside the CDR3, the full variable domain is EPEVTQTPSHQVTQMGQEVILRCVPISNHLYFYWYRQILGQKVEFLVSFYNNEISEKSEIFDDQFSVERPDGSNFTLKIRSTKLEDSAMYFCASSEASSGSHNYFGPGTRLLVL.

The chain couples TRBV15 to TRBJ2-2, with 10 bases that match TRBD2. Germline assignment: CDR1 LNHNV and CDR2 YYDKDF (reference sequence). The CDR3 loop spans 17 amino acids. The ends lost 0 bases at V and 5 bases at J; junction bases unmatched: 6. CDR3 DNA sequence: TGTGCCACCAGCAGAGAGACTAGGACTAGCGGTACCGGGGAGCTGTTTTTT. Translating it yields CATSRETRTSGTGELFF.

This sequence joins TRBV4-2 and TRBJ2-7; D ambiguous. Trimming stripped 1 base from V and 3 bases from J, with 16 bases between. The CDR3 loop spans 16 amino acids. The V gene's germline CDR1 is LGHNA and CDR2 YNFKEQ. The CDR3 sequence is CASSQGSGRAGYEQYF. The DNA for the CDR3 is TGTGCCAGCAGCCAAGGGTCTGGGCGTGCAGGCTACGAGCAGTACTTC.

The CDR3 DNA is TGCGCCAGCAGCCGCCTAGCGGGGGAGCTGTTTTTT. Residues: CASSRLAGELFF. V is TRBV10-2 and J is TRBJ2-2; weak D call: TRBD2 (6 bases). The germline V gene has CDR1 WSHSY and CDR2 SAAADI. The V end lost 6 bases, the J end lost 8 bases, and 10 bases lay between the germline ends. The CDR3 length is 12 residues.

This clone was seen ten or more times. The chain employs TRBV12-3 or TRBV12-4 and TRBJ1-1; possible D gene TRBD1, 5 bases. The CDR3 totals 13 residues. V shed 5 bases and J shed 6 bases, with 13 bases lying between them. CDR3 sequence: CASSLGGYAEAFF. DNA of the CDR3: TGTGCCAGCAGTCTCGGGGGGTACGCTGAAGCTTTCTTT.

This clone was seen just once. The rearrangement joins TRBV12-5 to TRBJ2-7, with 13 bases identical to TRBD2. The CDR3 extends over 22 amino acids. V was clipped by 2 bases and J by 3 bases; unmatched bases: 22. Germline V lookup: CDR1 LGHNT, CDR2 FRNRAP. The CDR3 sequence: CASGLKPGLAGSPTIRLYEQYF. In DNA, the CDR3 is TGTGCTAGTGGTTTGAAGCCGGGACTAGCGGGATCACCTACTATTCGGCTCTACGAGCAGTACTTC.

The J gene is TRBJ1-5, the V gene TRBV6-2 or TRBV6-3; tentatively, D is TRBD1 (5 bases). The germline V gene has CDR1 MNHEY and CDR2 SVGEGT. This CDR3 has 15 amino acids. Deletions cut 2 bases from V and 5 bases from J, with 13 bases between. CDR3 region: CASSYERTYDQPQHF. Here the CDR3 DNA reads TGTGCCAGCAGTTACGAGAGGACATACGATCAGCCCCAGCATTTT.

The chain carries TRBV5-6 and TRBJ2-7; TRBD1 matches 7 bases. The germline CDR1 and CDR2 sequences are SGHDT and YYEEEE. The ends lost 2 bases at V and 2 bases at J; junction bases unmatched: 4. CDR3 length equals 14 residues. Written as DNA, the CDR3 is TGTGCCAGCAGCTTCGGACAGGCCCCCTACGAGCAGTACTTC. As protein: CASSFGQAPYEQYF. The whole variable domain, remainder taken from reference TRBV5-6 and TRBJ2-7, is DAGVTQSPTHLIKTRGQQVTLRCSPKSGHDTVSWYQQALGQGPQFIFQYYEEEERQRGNFPDRFSGHQFPNYSSELNVNALLLGDSALYLCASSFGQAPYEQYFGPGTRLTVT.

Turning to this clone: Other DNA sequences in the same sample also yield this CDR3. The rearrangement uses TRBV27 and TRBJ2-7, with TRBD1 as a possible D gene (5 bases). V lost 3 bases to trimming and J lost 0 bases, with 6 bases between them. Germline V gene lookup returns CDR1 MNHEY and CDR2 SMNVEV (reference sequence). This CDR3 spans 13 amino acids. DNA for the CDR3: TGTGCCAGCAGTTTGCAGGGCTCCTACGAGCAGTACTTC. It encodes CASSLQGSYEQYF.

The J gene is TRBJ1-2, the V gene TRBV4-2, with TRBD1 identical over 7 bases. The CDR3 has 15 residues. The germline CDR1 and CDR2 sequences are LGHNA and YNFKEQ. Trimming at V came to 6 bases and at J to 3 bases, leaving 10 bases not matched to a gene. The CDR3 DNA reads TGTGCCAGCAGTACAGGGGCCGGTAATGACTATGGCTACACCTTC. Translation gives CASSTGAGNDYGYTF.

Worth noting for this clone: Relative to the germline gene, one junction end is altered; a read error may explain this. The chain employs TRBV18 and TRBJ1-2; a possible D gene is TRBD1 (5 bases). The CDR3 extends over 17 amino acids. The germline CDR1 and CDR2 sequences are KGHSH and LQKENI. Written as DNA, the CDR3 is TGTGCCAGCTCACCTGTCCCCAACCCGGGACTCCGCCTCGGGTACAGCTTC. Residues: CASSPVPNPGLRLGYSF.

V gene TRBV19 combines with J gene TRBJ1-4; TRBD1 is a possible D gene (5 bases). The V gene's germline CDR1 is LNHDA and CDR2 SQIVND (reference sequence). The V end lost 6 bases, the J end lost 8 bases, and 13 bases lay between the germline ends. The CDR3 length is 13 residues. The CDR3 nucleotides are TGTGCCAGTAGCGGGCAGGGCTGGGAAAAACTGTTTTTT. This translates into CASSGQGWEKLFF.

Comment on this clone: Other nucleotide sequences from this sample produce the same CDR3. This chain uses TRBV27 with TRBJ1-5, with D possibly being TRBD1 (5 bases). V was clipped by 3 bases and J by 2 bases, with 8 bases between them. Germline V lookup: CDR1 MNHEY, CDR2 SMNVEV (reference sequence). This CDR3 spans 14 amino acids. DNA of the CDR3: TGTGCCAGCAGTTTTGCGGGGGGCAATCAGCCCCAGCATTTT. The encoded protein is CASSFAGGNQPQHF.

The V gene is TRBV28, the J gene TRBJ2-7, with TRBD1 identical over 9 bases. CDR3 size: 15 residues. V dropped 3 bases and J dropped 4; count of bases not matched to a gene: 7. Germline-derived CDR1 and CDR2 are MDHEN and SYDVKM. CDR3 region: CASSLTGTGTYEQYF. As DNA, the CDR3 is TGTGCCAGCAGTTTGACCGGGACAGGGACGTACGAGCAGTACTTC.

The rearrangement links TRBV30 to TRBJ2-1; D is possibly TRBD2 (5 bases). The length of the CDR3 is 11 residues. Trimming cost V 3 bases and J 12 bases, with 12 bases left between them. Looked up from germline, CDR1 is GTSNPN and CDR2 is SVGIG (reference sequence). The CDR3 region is CAWSDQGGQFF. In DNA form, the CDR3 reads TGTGCCTGGAGCGACCAAGGAGGGCAGTTCTTC.

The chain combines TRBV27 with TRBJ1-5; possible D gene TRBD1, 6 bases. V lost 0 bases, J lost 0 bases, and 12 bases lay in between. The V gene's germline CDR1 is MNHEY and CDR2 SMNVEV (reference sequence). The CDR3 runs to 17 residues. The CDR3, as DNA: TGTGCCAGCAGTTTATCGTTGGCAGGGGTTAGCAATCAGCCCCAGCATTTT. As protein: CASSLSLAGVSNQPQHF.

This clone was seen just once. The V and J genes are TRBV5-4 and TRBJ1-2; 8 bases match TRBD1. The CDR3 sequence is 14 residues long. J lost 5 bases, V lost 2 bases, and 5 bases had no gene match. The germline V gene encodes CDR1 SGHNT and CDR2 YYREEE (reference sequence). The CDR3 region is CASSFERQGYGYTF. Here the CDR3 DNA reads TGTGCCAGCAGCTTTGAAAGACAGGGGTATGGCTACACCTTC.

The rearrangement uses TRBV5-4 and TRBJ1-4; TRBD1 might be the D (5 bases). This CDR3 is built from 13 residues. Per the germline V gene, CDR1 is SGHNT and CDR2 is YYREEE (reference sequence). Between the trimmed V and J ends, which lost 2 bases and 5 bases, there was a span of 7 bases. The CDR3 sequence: CASSFAGNEKLFF. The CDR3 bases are TGTGCCAGCAGCTTTGCAGGGAATGAAAAACTGTTTTTT.

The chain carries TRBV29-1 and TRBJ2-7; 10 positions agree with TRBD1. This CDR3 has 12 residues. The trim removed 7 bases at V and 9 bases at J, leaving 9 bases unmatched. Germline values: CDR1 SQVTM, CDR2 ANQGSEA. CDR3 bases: TGCAGCGCCAGGGACAGGGGTAGTGTGCAGTACTTC. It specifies CSARDRGSVQYF.

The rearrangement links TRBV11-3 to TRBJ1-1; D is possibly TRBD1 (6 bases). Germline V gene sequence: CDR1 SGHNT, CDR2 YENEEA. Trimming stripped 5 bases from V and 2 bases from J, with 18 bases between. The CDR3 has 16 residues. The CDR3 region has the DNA TGTGCCAGCAGCCCCGAGGGGACACCTCCTAACACTGAAGCTTTCTTT. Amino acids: CASSPEGTPPNTEAFF.

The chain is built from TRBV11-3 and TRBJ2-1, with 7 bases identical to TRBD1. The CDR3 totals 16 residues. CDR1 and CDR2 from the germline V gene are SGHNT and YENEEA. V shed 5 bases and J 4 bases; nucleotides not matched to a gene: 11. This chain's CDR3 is CASSLPRQGNYNEQFF. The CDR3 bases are TGTGCCAGCAGCCTACCACGACAGGGAAATTACAATGAGCAGTTCTTC. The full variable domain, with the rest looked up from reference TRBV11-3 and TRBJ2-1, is EAGVVQSPRYKIIEKKQPVAFWCNPISGHNTLYWYLQNLGQGPELLIRYENEEAVDDSQLPKDRFSAERLKGVDSTLKIQPAELGDSAVYLCASSLPRQGNYNEQFFGPGTRLTVL.

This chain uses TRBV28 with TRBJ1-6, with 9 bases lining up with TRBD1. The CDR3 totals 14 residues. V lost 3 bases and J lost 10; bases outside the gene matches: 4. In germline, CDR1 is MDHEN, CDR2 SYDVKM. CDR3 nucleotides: TGTGCCAGCAGTTTGTACAGGGGGCGGTCACCCCTCCACTTT. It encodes CASSLYRGRSPLHF.

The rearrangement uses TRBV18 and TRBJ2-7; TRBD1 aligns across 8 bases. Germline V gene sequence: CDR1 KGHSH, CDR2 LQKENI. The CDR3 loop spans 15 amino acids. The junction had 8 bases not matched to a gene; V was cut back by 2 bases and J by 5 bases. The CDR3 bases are TGTGCCAGCTCACCAATTGGACAGGGCGTCAACGAGCAGTACTTC. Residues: CASSPIGQGVNEQYF.

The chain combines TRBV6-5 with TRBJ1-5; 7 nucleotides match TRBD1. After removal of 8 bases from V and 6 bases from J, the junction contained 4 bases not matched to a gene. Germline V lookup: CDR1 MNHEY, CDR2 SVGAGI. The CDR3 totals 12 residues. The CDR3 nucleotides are TGTGCCAGCCGACAGGGAGTTCAGCCCCAGCATTTT. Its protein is CASRQGVQPQHF.

The CDR3 coding sequence is TGTGCCAGCTCACCTAAGACGGGGATTCTTGAGACCCAGTACTTC. Its protein is CASSPKTGILETQYF. This rearrangement joins TRBV18 to TRBJ2-5, with a tentative D call TRBD2 (5 bases). The V gene's germline CDR1 is KGHSH and CDR2 LQKENI. V was clipped by 3 bases and J by 5 bases, with 16 bases between them. This CDR3 is 15 amino acids long. Full variable domain (remainder filled in from reference TRBV18 and TRBJ2-5): NAGVMQNPRHLVRRRGQEARLRCSPMKGHSHVYWYRQLPEEGLKFMVYLQKENIIDESGMPKERFSAEFPKEGPSILRIQQVVRGDSAAYFCASSPKTGILETQYFGPGTRLLVL.